These 20 T cell receptor beta chains were all obtained from the same sample, sequenced in a study of T cell changes during pregnancy in multiple sclerosis (dated by TCRdb to between 2018 and 2021). Receptors were amplified or captured by the immunoSEQ multiplex PCR assay. TCRdb provides this immuneACCESS table in a form limited to in-frame rearrangements. Some clones are lacking; in checked studies, under half of them reflect an unresolved V gene, and why the rest are absent is not known. The sample has around 31,000 clones on record, almost 90% of them singletons. Jointly, the top ten make up about 0.8% of the sample. Sequenced material: CD4+ T cells from peripheral blood mononuclear cells, taken in the first trimester of pregnancy. The receptors were sampled from a female donor in good health, enrolled as a control in a pregnancy study.

The V call is TRBV27, the J call TRBJ2-5; 10 bases map to TRBD1. V shed 6 bases and J 5 bases; nucleotides not matched to a gene: 6. The CDR3 extends over 14 amino acids. The V gene's germline CDR1 is MNHEY and CDR2 SMNVEV (reference sequence). The CDR3 is CASRGTGAWETQYF. In DNA form, the CDR3 reads TGTGCCAGCAGGGGGACAGGGGCCTGGGAGACCCAGTACTTC.

This chain uses TRBV30 with TRBJ2-1; 10 nucleotides align to TRBD2. CDR3 length: 16 residues. V lost 1 base, J lost 1 base, and 4 bases stayed unmatched. In germline, CDR1 is GTSNPN, CDR2 SVGIG (reference sequence). In DNA, the CDR3 is TGTGCCTGGAGTGCCCAACTAGCGGGATCCTACAATGAGCAGTTCTTC. Translation gives CAWSAQLAGSYNEQFF.

The J gene is TRBJ1-3, the V gene TRBV11-1; no reliable D call. CDR1 is SGHAT, CDR2 FQDESV, per germline (reference sequence). V was cut by 8 bases and J by 3 bases, with 11 bases left in between. CDR3 length: 13 amino acids. The DNA of the CDR3 is TGTGCCAGCGCTAGACGGGATGGAAACACCATATATTTT. It is translated as CASARRDGNTIYF.

The V and J genes are TRBV11-2 and TRBJ1-3, with TRBD1 as a possible D gene (5 bases). The germline V gene encodes CDR1 SGHAT and CDR2 FQNNGV. The V end was cut by 5 bases, the J end by 0 bases, with 8 bases between. CDR3 size: 14 residues. The CDR3 region has the DNA TGTGCCAGCAGCGAAACAGGCTCTGGAAACACCATATATTTT. Translation gives CASSETGSGNTIYF.

This clone has only a few counts. V is TRBV9 and J is TRBJ2-3, with a weak D call TRBD1 (5 bases). The CDR3 runs to 14 residues. V was cut by 3 bases and J by 0 bases, with 8 bases left in between. Germline CDR1 and CDR2: SGDLS and YYNGEE. The CDR3 spells CASSGQTSTDTQYF. CDR3 bases: TGTGCCAGCAGCGGACAGACCAGCACAGATACGCAGTATTTT. Full variable domain (missing parts from reference TRBV9 and TRBJ2-3): DSGVTQTPKHLITATGQRVTLRCSPRSGDLSVYWYQQSLDQGLQFLIQYYNGEERAKGNILERFSAQQFPDLHSELNLSSLELGDSALYFCASSGQTSTDTQYFGPGTRLTVL.

The chain joins TRBV5-1 to TRBJ2-1, with 9 nucleotides matching TRBD1. The CDR3 totals 15 residues. The junction had 10 bases not matched to a gene; V was cut back by 6 bases and J by 6 bases. Germline CDR1 is SGHRS and CDR2 is YFSETQ. The CDR3 loop is CASTPAGTGSNEQFF. CDR3 in DNA: TGCGCCAGCACCCCCGCCGGGACAGGGTCCAATGAGCAGTTCTTC.

This rearrangement joins TRBV19 to TRBJ1-5; TRBD1 agrees at 7 bases. J was trimmed by 4 bases and V by 10 bases; bases with no gene match: 7. This CDR3 has 13 amino acids. The germline V gene has CDR1 LNHDA and CDR2 SQIVND (reference sequence). In nucleotides, the CDR3 is TGTGCCACTTCGGGACAGTCAAATCAGCCCCAGCATTTT. It codes for CATSGQSNQPQHF.

In its sample, this clone was seen a few times. The chain has TRBV11-3 and TRBJ2-7; TRBD1 might be the D (5 bases). The V gene's germline CDR1 is SGHNT and CDR2 YENEEA. V was cut by 4 bases and J by 0 bases, with 13 bases left in between. The CDR3 has 15 residues. The CDR3 region has the DNA TGTGCCAGCAGCTCCACAGGTGCCAGCTCCTACGAGCAGTACTTC. Protein sequence: CASSSTGASSYEQYF. The variable domain in full, with the rest retrieved from reference TRBV11-3 and TRBJ2-7, is EAGVVQSPRYKIIEKKQPVAFWCNPISGHNTLYWYLQNLGQGPELLIRYENEEAVDDSQLPKDRFSAERLKGVDSTLKIQPAELGDSAVYLCASSSTGASSYEQYFGPGTRLTVT.

Note on this clone: An end of the junction differs from the germline gene, which may be a read error. The chain carries TRBV7-7 and TRBJ2-7; no clear D gene. The CDR3 totals 13 residues. Germline lookup yields CDR1 SSHAT and CDR2 FNYEAQ (reference sequence). CDR3 bases: TGTGCTAGCAGCTTAGTAAGAAGCGACGAGCAGTACTTC. Amino acids: CASSLVRSDEQYF.

This clone was recorded a few times. CDR3 sequence reads: CASSLGGFSNQPQHF. CDR3 sequence (DNA): TGTGCCAGCAGTTTAGGGGGCTTTAGCAATCAGCCCCAGCATTTT. The rearrangement links TRBV5-6 to TRBJ1-5; TRBD1 matches at 7 bases. V lost 5 bases and J lost 0; bases outside the gene matches: 5. The CDR3 has 15 amino acids. Germline V lookup: CDR1 SGHDT, CDR2 YYEEEE.

The chain couples TRBV7-9 to TRBJ1-4; 7 positions agree with TRBD1. CDR1 is SEHNR, CDR2 FQNEAQ, per germline (reference sequence). The V and J ends lost 0 bases and 4 bases, in that order; junction bases with no gene match: 5. The CDR3 totals 16 residues. CDR3 protein: CASSLAWTGLNEKLFF. Written as DNA, the CDR3 is TGTGCCAGCAGCTTAGCGTGGACAGGCCTTAATGAAAAACTGTTTTTT.

The genes are TRBV4-1 and TRBJ2-5; 10 bases align to TRBD2. V dropped 2 bases and J dropped 3; count of bases not matched to a gene: 3. Germline-derived CDR1 and CDR2 are MGHRA and YSYEKL. The CDR3 loop spans 15 amino acids. The CDR3 here is CASSQRLAGEETQYF. The CDR3 DNA follows: TGCGCCAGCAGCCAAAGGCTAGCGGGGGAAGAGACCCAGTACTTC.

The V call is TRBV7-4, the J call TRBJ1-5; possible D gene TRBD1, 5 bases. Trimming left V 10 bases short and J 5 bases short, with 15 bases between. From germline, CDR1 is SGHVT and CDR2 SQSDAQ. The CDR3 length is 13 residues. As DNA, the CDR3 is TGTGCCACCCCGACGGACACCTATCAGCCCCAGCATTTT. It is translated as CATPTDTYQPQHF.

The gene calls are TRBV11-3 and TRBJ1-4; 7 bases agree with TRBD1. CDR3 size: 17 residues. Germline loops: CDR1 SGHNT, CDR2 YENEEA. V gave up 1 base and J gave up 5 bases; unmatched junction bases: 10. CDR3 protein: CASSLGLLGTENEKLFF. CDR3 DNA: TGTGCCAGCAGCTTAGGATTACTTGGGACAGAAAATGAAAAACTGTTTTTT.

The rearrangement uses TRBV5-1 and TRBJ2-1; TRBD2 agrees at 12 bases. The CDR3 is made up of 16 amino acids. After removal of 1 base from V and 7 bases from J, the junction contained 6 bases not matched to a gene. The germline V gene has CDR1 SGHRS and CDR2 YFSETQ. The CDR3, as DNA: TGCGCCAGCAGCTTGTCGCCTAGCGGGGGGGGAAATGAGCAGTTCTTC. Residues: CASSLSPSGGGNEQFF.

CDR3 residues: CASSIQGSGNQPQHF. CDR3 nucleotide sequence: TGTGCCAGTAGTATACAGGGATCCGGCAATCAGCCCCAGCATTTT. The gene calls are TRBV19 and TRBJ1-5; D perhaps matches TRBD1 (5 bases). The CDR3 extends over 15 amino acids. Germline loops: CDR1 LNHDA, CDR2 SQIVND (reference sequence). Trimming took off 2 bases at V and 2 bases at J, with 10 bases between the two ends.

The chain combines TRBV4-1 with TRBJ2-5; TRBD2 agrees at 10 bases. V was clipped by 5 bases and J by 3 bases; unmatched bases: 12. The CDR3 contains 17 residues. Germline V gene lookup returns CDR1 MGHRA and CDR2 YSYEKL. The CDR3 sequence is CASSFRTSGNPEETQYF. In DNA form, the CDR3 reads TGCGCCAGCAGCTTCCGGACTAGCGGAAATCCGGAAGAGACCCAGTACTTC.

V usage is TRBV5-1 and J usage is TRBJ1-1; D not resolved. The CDR3 runs 14 residues. With 5 bases removed from V and 2 bases from J, the gap between germline ends came to 13 bases. Germline values: CDR1 SGHRS, CDR2 YFSETQ. CDR3 DNA: TGCGCCAGCAGATACAGAGGGCTTAACACTGAAGCTTTCTTT. Residues: CASRYRGLNTEAFF.

V usage is TRBV27 and J usage is TRBJ2-5; 7 nucleotides align to TRBD1. Trimming removed 3 bases from V and 1 base from J; junction bases left unmatched: 5. The CDR3 is made up of 15 amino acids. Germline V gene sequence: CDR1 MNHEY, CDR2 SMNVEV (reference sequence). CDR3 region: CASSFLRTGQETQYF. CDR3 coding DNA: TGTGCCAGCAGTTTTCTCCGGACAGGCCAAGAGACCCAGTACTTC.

J is TRBJ1-2 and V is TRBV4-2; 11 bases map to TRBD1. Germline V gene lookup returns CDR1 LGHNA and CDR2 YNFKEQ. J was trimmed by 6 bases and V by 0 bases; bases with no gene match: 24. The CDR3 runs 22 residues. The CDR3 protein is CASSQDRFGSLPFGQGADGYTF. The CDR3 DNA reads as TGTGCCAGCAGCCAAGATAGATTTGGTAGCCTCCCTTTCGGACAGGGGGCAGATGGCTACACCTTC.